The next 7 T cell receptor beta chains were all read from a single sample in a study of T cell responses to AZD1222 COVID-19 vaccine. Profiled with immunoSEQ multiplex PCR; TCRdb holds only in-frame clones, not every one. The data contain some 100,000 clones, around 84% of them singletons. The sequencing used peripheral blood, collected 28 days after the second AZD1222 dose. These receptors all come from an adult who received the AZD1222 COVID-19 vaccine.

CDR3 protein: CATSPGEATEAFF. The DNA for the CDR3 is TGTGCCACCAGCCCTGGGGAGGCCACTGAAGCTTTCTTT. The rearrangement joins TRBV15 to TRBJ1-1; D call uncertain. This CDR3 region has 13 residues. The germline CDR1 and CDR2 sequences are LNHNV and YYDKDF (reference sequence). V was pared by 5 bases and J by 4 bases, with 11 bases between. Using reference TRBV15 and TRBJ1-1 for the parts outside the CDR3, the full variable domain is DAMVIQNPRYQVTQFGKPVTLSCSQTLNHNVMYWYQQKSSQAPKLLFHYYDKDFNNEADTPDNFQSRRPNTSFCFLDIRSPGLGDTAMYLCATSPGEATEAFFGQGTRLTVV.

The rearrangement joins TRBV27 to TRBJ2-7; 9 bases are a match to TRBD1. CDR1 and CDR2 from the germline V gene are MNHEY and SMNVEV (reference sequence). This CDR3 is 14 amino acids long. With V trimmed by 6 bases and J by 7 bases, 10 bases remained unmatched. CDR3 region: CASRRQGVPGEQYF. The DNA of the CDR3 is TGTGCCAGCAGGAGACAGGGGGTTCCGGGGGAGCAGTACTTC.

This rearrangement joins TRBV27 to TRBJ1-5, with D unclear. The CDR3 runs 14 residues. Germline V gene sequence: CDR1 MNHEY, CDR2 SMNVEV (reference sequence). The ends were cut back, 3 bases at V and 5 bases at J, with 11 bases in the middle. This chain's CDR3 is CASSFGGWDQPQHF. CDR3 sequence (DNA): TGTGCCAGCAGTTTTGGAGGTTGGGATCAGCCCCAGCATTTT.

This chain uses TRBV9 with TRBJ2-7, with a possible D match to TRBD2 (6 bases). Germline values: CDR1 SGDLS, CDR2 YYNGEE. With 0 bases removed from V and 4 bases from J, the gap between germline ends came to 14 bases. The CDR3 loop spans 15 amino acids. The CDR3 loop reads CASSVALGGAYEQYF. CDR3 bases: TGTGCCAGCAGCGTAGCTCTGGGGGGAGCTTACGAGCAGTACTTC.

The chain's CDR3 is CASSATMTGQGIEGYTF. CDR3 bases: TGTGCCAGCAGTGCCACAATGACGGGACAGGGTATCGAAGGCTACACCTTC. The chain recombines TRBV6-4 with TRBJ1-2; 9 bases align to TRBD1. V lost 4 bases, J lost 8 bases, and 17 bases stayed unmatched. CDR1 and CDR2 (germline): MRHNA, SNTAGT. The CDR3 consists of 17 residues.

The chain uses TRBV20-1 and TRBJ1-1; D is unclear. Germline V gene sequence: CDR1 DFQATT, CDR2 SNEGSKA (reference sequence). Trimming cost V 6 bases and J 1 base, with 6 bases left between them. There are 11 residues in the CDR3. CDR3: CSASGNTEAFF. The CDR3 coding sequence is TGCAGTGCGTCAGGGAACACTGAAGCTTTCTTT.

V gene TRBV3-1 (or the pseudogene TRBV3-2) combines with J gene TRBJ1-6; D is possibly TRBD1 (5 bases). Germline assignment: CDR1 LGHDT and CDR2 YNNKEL (reference sequence). CDR3 length equals 13 residues. Trimming removed 4 bases at V and 15 bases at J, with 16 bases between. Here the CDR3 DNA reads TGTGCCAGCAGCCTAGGGCAAGTGGGACTCCTCCACTTT. This translates into CASSLGQVGLLHF.